This T cell receptor beta chain was captured by sequencing in a study of OX40 agonist ivuxolimab in advanced cancers. The wider study: The patients' treatment was ivuxolimab, an agonistic anti-OX40 (CD134) antibody. Two patients with cutaneous melanoma and one with hepatocellular carcinoma, three in total, showed partial responses. Findings and caveats of the study: The authors also found low normalized T-cell clonal expansion in some nonresponders. Clonal expansion by week 6 occurred in CD4+ and CD8+ blood T cells (at 0.1 to 3.0 mg/kg).

Details on this clone: Antigen: not known. Other DNA sequences in this sample translate to the same CDR3.

Generated by immunoSEQ multiplex PCR, the TCRdb table keeps only in-frame clones and is missing some. Of around 72,000 clones in the sample, 80% were seen once. The CDR3 is 13 residues long. The V gene lost 1 base and the J gene lost 9 bases, with 12 bases spanning the gap. CDR1 SGHDN and CDR2 FVKESK come from the germline V gene. The receptor's source is an adult with an advanced solid tumor such as melanoma, head and neck, liver or kidney cancer. Specimen: CD4+ or CD8+ T cells sorted from blood, collected in a trial of the OX40 agonist ivuxolimab. The V and J genes are TRBV14 and TRBJ2-5, with D unresolved. As DNA, the CDR3 is TGTGCCAGCAGCCAAGGCTCGGGCTATGCCCAGTACTTC. This encodes CASSQGSGYAQYF.